This TCR beta chain was profiled in a study of CD8 T cells in ankylosing spondylitis. TCRdb ran MiXCR on the 5' RACE reads and lists one entry per CDR3 protein. Among around 180,000 distinct CDR3 sequences listed, over 10% were seen once. Whole-study results and caveats: Certain motif variants had earlier appeared in reactive arthritis synovial fluid and blood.

Note on this clonotype: Its antigen is not identified.

This CDR3 has 17 residues. The V gene end was trimmed by 0 bases and the J gene end by 4 bases; junction bases not matched to a gene: 7. Per the germline V gene, CDR1 is SGHRS and CDR2 is YFSETQ. The source is a female donor with ankylosing spondylitis or in good health (not recorded which). Sequencing was done on a sample of blood, either unsorted or a sorted T cell fraction (not recorded which). The chain has TRBV5-1 and TRBJ2-2; 9 bases match TRBD2. For the CDR3, the DNA is TGCGCCAGCAGCTTGGGTAGCGGGAGTCGAGGCACCGGGGAGCTGTTTTTT. Its translation is CASSLGSGSRGTGELFF.